Each of the 12 T cell receptor beta chains below was sequenced from the same sample in a study of T cell responses to AZD1222 COVID-19 vaccine (dated by TCRdb to the early 2020s). This specimen's time point label, interpreted: baseline before first vaccination. Receptor libraries were prepared by the immunoSEQ multiplex PCR assay. Entries here come from immuneACCESS through TCRdb and include only in-frame sequences with V and J called. Some clones fail to appear in such tables; in the studies checked, an unresolved V gene covers under half of the shortfall, and the cause of the remainder is unknown. The sample table lists approximately 94,000 clones, around nine tenths of them with a count of one. Together, the top ten hold approximately 15% of the sample. Sequencing used peripheral blood, obtained on day 0 of AZD1222 vaccination. These receptors came from an adult in good health.

The genes are TRBV9 and TRBJ2-3; D may be TRBD2 (6 bases). There are 16 residues in the CDR3. The V end was cut by 4 bases, the J end by 0 bases, with 15 bases between. CDR1 SGDLS and CDR2 YYNGEE come from the germline V gene. The CDR3 spells CASSPPGSGSTDTQYF. The CDR3 coding sequence is TGTGCCAGCAGCCCCCCGGGTAGCGGAAGCACAGATACGCAGTATTTT. Based on the CDR3 plus reference TRBV9 and TRBJ2-3, the full variable domain is DSGVTQTPKHLITATGQRVTLRCSPRSGDLSVYWYQQSLDQGLQFLIQYYNGEERAKGNILERFSAQQFPDLHSELNLSSLELGDSALYFCASSPPGSGSTDTQYFGPGTRLTVL.

The chain joins TRBV5-1 to TRBJ2-1; TRBD2 agrees at 7 bases. Germline-derived CDR1 and CDR2 are SGHRS and YFSETQ. The CDR3 is 16 amino acids. Germline trimming cut 4 bases from V and 7 bases from J; bases unmatched to any gene: 14. The CDR3 DNA follows: TGCGCCAGCAGCACCAGGACTAGTGGTCTAGCGAATGAGCAGTTCTTC. Residues: CASSTRTSGLANEQFF.

The chain is built from TRBV19 and TRBJ2-2, with D possibly matching TRBD1 (6 bases). This CDR3 contains 13 residues. The germline V gene encodes CDR1 LNHDA and CDR2 SQIVND (reference sequence). Trimming took 5 bases from V and 8 from J, leaving 12 bases between them. CDR3: CASSGQIGGELFF. CDR3 DNA sequence: TGTGCCAGTAGTGGACAGATCGGGGGGGAGCTGTTTTTT.

The rearrangement joins TRBV6-6 to TRBJ1-2, with D unclear. There are 12 residues in the CDR3. The V gene lost 3 bases and the J gene lost 7 bases, with 9 bases spanning the gap. The germline V gene encodes CDR1 MNHNY and CDR2 SVGAGI (reference sequence). The CDR3 DNA is TGTGCCAGCAGTTATCCGGGGTCTGGCTACACCTTC. It translates to CASSYPGSGYTF.

The V call is TRBV2, the J call TRBJ1-5; the D is unclear. This CDR3 contains 16 residues. The germline V gene has CDR1 SNHLY and CDR2 FYNNEI. V was pared by 3 bases and J by 3 bases, with 15 bases between. The CDR3 coding sequence is TGTGCCAGCAGTGACCTGACTGGAGGGTTCAATCAGCCCCAGCATTTT. Encoded protein: CASSDLTGGFNQPQHF.

V gene TRBV4-1 combines with J gene TRBJ2-2, with a possible D match to TRBD1 (5 bases). The CDR3 has 15 residues. V lost 0 bases and J 1 base, leaving 6 bases between the germline ends. Germline V gives CDR1 MGHRA, CDR2 YSYEKL. The CDR3 protein is CASSQDGQNTGELFF. The CDR3 nucleotides are TGCGCCAGCAGCCAAGACGGACAGAACACCGGGGAGCTGTTTTTT.

In its sample, this clone was seen a few times. CDR3 protein: CASSYAPDGRISNQPQHF. The CDR3 nucleotides are TGTGCCAGCAGTTATGCCCCCGACGGACGGATTAGCAATCAGCCCCAGCATTTT. The genes are TRBV6-2 or TRBV6-3 and TRBJ1-5; D remains unclear. This CDR3 comprises 18 residues. Per the germline V gene, CDR1 is MNHEY and CDR2 is SVGEGT. V lost 3 bases and J lost 0, with 18 bases in between.

The V call is TRBV19, the J call TRBJ1-2; possible D gene TRBD1, 6 bases. This CDR3 is built from 16 residues. Germline CDR1 LNHDA, CDR2 SQIVND (reference sequence). Trimming removed 4 bases from V and 8 bases from J, with 23 bases in between. CDR3 DNA: TGTGCCAGTAGTAAGTCCTTGGACAGCACGGGGACCGGCTACACCTTC. This codes for CASSKSLDSTGTGYTF. Based on the CDR3 plus reference TRBV19 and TRBJ1-2, the full variable domain is DGGITQSPKYLFRKEGQNVTLSCEQNLNHDAMYWYRQDPGQGLRLIYYSQIVNDFQKGDIAEGYSVSREKKESFPLTVTSAQKNPTAFYLCASSKSLDSTGTGYTFGSGTRLTVV.

The chain has TRBV5-1 and TRBJ1-2, with D perhaps TRBD1 (5 bases). V shed 0 bases and J shed 4 bases, with 13 bases lying between them. CDR1 is SGHRS and CDR2 is YFSETQ in the germline V gene. CDR3 size: 15 residues. CDR3 protein: CASSLAPTGPYGYTF. As DNA, the CDR3 is TGCGCCAGCAGCTTGGCCCCAACGGGACCCTATGGCTACACCTTC.

The gene calls are TRBV30 and TRBJ2-3; D may be TRBD2 (6 bases). The germline V and J ends were trimmed by 3 bases and 2 bases, with 15 bases remaining between them. The CDR3 is 15 residues long. The germline gives CDR1 GTSNPN, CDR2 SVGIG (reference sequence). CDR3 nucleotides: TGTGCCTGGAGCACCCTAGCGCAATCCACAGATACGCAGTATTTT. This encodes CAWSTLAQSTDTQYF.

The genes are TRBV5-4 and TRBJ1-6, with TRBD1 identical over 10 bases. After removal of 5 bases from V and 10 bases from J, the junction contained 6 bases not matched to a gene. Germline V gene data show CDR1 as SGHNT and CDR2 as YYREEE (reference sequence). The CDR3 is made up of 14 amino acids. In DNA form, the CDR3 reads TGTGCCAGCAGGTTGACAGGGGGCGACTCACCCCTCCACTTT. Protein sequence: CASRLTGGDSPLHF.

CDR3: CASSQEGTSGSGEQFF. CDR3 DNA: TGTGCCAGCAGCCAAGAGGGGACTAGCGGGAGCGGAGAGCAGTTCTTC. V gene TRBV3-1 (or the pseudogene TRBV3-2) combines with J gene TRBJ2-1, with TRBD2 matching 14 bases. With V trimmed by 0 bases and J by 10 bases, 5 bases remained unmatched. The CDR3 has 16 amino acids. The germline CDR1 and CDR2 sequences are LGHDT and YNNKEL (reference sequence).